Below, 2 T cell receptor beta chains from the same sample are listed, as sequenced in a study of blood T cells in healthy people across ages. Primed by a sample-barcoded 5' primer and a J-beta primer mix, a second PCR proceeded for about 7 to 12 cycles. MiXCR was run by TCRdb on the 5' RACE reads, yielding one entry per CDR3 protein. This table holds about 1.6 million distinct CDR3 sequences, about 32% found once. The sequenced sample consisted of blood. The receptors derive from a woman in her twenties or thirties in good health.

This chain links TRBV4-2 with TRBJ2-7, with D perhaps TRBD2 (6 bases). CDR3 length: 13 amino acids. V was pared by 4 bases and J by 7 bases, with 14 bases between. Germline V CDR1 and CDR2: LGHNA, YNFKEQ. CDR3 sequence (DNA): TGTGCCAGCAGCCGCTTCCGGGACTCGGAGCAGTACTTC. This gives the protein CASSRFRDSEQYF.

The rearrangement links TRBV27 to TRBJ2-3, with TRBD2 matching over 13 bases. Germline lookup yields CDR1 MNHEY and CDR2 SMNVEV (reference sequence). The CDR3 spans 15 residues. The V and J ends lost 6 bases and 4 bases, in that order; junction bases with no gene match: 4. CDR3: CASRTSGGVSDTQYF. The CDR3 region has the DNA TGTGCCAGCAGAACTAGCGGGGGGGTCTCAGATACGCAGTATTTT.